This TCR beta chain appears in the sequencing data of a study of beta chain features in type 1 diabetes. Background on the study: On cell yields, gender and age, patients and healthy donors were similar. Findings and limits, study-wide: Across all four CD4+ subsets, people with type 1 diabetes showed modestly shorter TCRB CDR3s.

The J segment lost 7 bases and the V segment lost 2 bases, leaving 6 bases of the junction unmatched. The germline CDR1 and CDR2 sequences are MNHEY and SVGAGI. The CDR3 sequence is 15 residues long. One heparinised draw, averaging roughly 0.12 L, was taken per donor. Regarding this clone: Its antigen remains unknown.

Every isolated RNA sample was fully reverse transcribed, so sequencing captured expressed TCRB transcripts. This table comes from immunoSEQ multiplex PCR, and its TCRdb copy is limited to in-frame clones, with some not included. The sample yields 550,000 to 850,000 clones, roughly 13% seen once. This receptor was obtained from a man in his late teens or twenties with type 1 diabetes. The chain carries TRBV6-5 and TRBJ2-1; the match to TRBD2 covers 9 bases. The material sequenced was naive CD4+ T cells from blood. The CDR3 DNA sequence: TGTGCCAGCAGTTACCCGGGACTAGCAGAGAATGAGCAGTTCTTC. It codes for CASSYPGLAENEQFF.